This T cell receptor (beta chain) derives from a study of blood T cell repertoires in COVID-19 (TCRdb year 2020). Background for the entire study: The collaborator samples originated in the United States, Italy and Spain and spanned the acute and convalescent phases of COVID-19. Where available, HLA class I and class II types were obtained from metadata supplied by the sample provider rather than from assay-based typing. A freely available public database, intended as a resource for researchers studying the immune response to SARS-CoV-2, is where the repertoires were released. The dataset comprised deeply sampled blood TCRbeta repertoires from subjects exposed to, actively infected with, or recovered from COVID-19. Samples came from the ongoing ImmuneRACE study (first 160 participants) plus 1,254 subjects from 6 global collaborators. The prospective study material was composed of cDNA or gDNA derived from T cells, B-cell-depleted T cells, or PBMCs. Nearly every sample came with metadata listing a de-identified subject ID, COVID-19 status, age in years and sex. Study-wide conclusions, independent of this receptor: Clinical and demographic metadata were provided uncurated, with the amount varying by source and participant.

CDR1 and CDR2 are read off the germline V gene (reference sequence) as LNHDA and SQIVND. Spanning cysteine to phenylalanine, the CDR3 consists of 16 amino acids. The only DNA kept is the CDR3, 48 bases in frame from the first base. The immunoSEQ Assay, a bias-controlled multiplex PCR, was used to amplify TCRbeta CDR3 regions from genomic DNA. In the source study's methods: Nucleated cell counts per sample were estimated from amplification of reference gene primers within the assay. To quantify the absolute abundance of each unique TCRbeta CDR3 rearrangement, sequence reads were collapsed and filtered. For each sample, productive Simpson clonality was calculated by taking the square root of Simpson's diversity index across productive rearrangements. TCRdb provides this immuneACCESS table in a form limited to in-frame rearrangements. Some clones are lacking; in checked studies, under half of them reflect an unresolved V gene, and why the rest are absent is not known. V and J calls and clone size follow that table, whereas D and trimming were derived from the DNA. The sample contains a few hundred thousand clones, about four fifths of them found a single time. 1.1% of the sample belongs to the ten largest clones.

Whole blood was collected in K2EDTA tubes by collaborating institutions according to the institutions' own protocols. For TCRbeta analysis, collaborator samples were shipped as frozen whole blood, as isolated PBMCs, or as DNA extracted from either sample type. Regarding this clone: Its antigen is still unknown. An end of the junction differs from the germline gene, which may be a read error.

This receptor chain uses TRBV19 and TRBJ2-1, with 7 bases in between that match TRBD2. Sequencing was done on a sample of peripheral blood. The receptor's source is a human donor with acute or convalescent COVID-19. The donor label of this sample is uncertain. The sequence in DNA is TGTGCCAGTACTATAAGAGCGGGGATTTCCTACAATGAGCAGTTCTTC. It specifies CASTIRAGISYNEQFF.